The rows below give T cell receptor beta chains drawn from one sample of a study of blood T cell repertoires in COVID-19. The assay was immunoSEQ multiplex PCR, and TCRdb's table has in-frame clones only and misses some. The sample includes 350,000 to 400,000 clones, more than 80% seen only once; the top ten take around 2.8%. The material sequenced was peripheral blood. These receptors originate from a woman aged 25-40 years with COVID-19, enrolled during active disease. CDR3s include the opening cysteine and the closing phenylalanine or tryptophan. The D gene is left open where the match is weak. Clone size, where shown, is once, few, many, or a class for clones that have expanded.

>TRBJ1-1|-|TRBV2|-
CASSLPPGNTEAFF
TGTGCCAGCAGTCTACCTCCAGGGAACACTGAAGCTTTCTTT
>TRBJ1-3|-|TRBV10-2|-
CASSERSYSGNTIYF
TGCGCCAGCAGTGAACGGAGTTACTCTGGAAACACCATATATTTT
>TRBJ1-2|TRBD1|TRBV6-2/TRBV6-3|-
CASSYSRGTGEGGYTF
TGTGCCAGCAGTTACTCCCGCGGGACAGGGGAAGGCGGCTACACCTTC
>TRBJ2-6|-|TRBV5-8|-
CASSRGNSGANVLTF
TGTGCCAGCAGTCGGGGGAACTCTGGGGCCAACGTCCTGACTTTC
>TRBJ2-2|-|TRBV27|once
CASSSGTYNTGELFF
TGTGCCAGCAGCTCCGGGACATACAACACCGGGGAGCTGTTTTTT
>TRBJ1-2|TRBD1|TRBV6-1|-
CASSEGGQGNYGYTF
TGTGCCAGCAGTGAAGGAGGACAGGGCAACTATGGCTACACCTTC
>TRBJ2-2|TRBD1|TRBV27|-
CASSVTRRQGPGELFF
TGTGCCAGCAGCGTTACCCGCCGACAGGGGCCCGGGGAGCTGTTTTTT
>TRBJ1-4|-|TRBV5-4|-
CASSLRGGSNEKLFF
TGTGCCAGCAGCTTGCGGGGGGGTAGTAATGAAAAACTGTTTTTT
>TRBJ1-2|-|TRBV9|-
CASSPQVLPRDGYTF
TGTGCCAGCAGCCCACAGGTTTTGCCCAGAGATGGCTACACCTTC
>TRBJ1-1|TRBD1|TRBV19|-
CASSRIDRDINTEAFF
TGTGCCAGTAGTCGAATAGACAGGGACATTAACACTGAAGCTTTCTTT
>TRBJ2-2|-|TRBV27|once
CASSASLGWLANTGELFF
TGTGCCAGCAGCGCCTCCCTGGGGTGGCTAGCAAACACCGGGGAGCTGTTTTTT
>TRBJ2-2|-|TRBV2|-
CASSALRGNTGELFF
TGTGCCAGCAGTGCACTCAGGGGGAACACCGGGGAGCTGTTTTTT
>TRBJ1-1|-|TRBV15|few
CATSSRRNTEAFF
TGTGCCACCAGCAGCAGAAGGAACACTGAAGCTTTCTTT
>TRBJ1-5|TRBD1|TRBV2|-
CASRADRGGGQPQHF
TGTGCCAGCAGGGCCGACAGGGGAGGTGGACAGCCCCAGCATTTT
>TRBJ2-1|TRBD2|TRBV7-9|-
CASSAHGSRLAGGNNEQFF
TGTGCCAGCAGCGCCCACGGATCGCGACTAGCGGGGGGGAACAATGAGCAGTTCTTC
>TRBJ2-1|TRBD2|TRBV24-1|once
CATSDPQEGRAPYSEQFF
TGTGCCACCAGTGATCCCCAAGAGGGGAGGGCCCCTTATTCTGAGCAGTTCTTC
>TRBJ2-7|TRBD1|TRBV4-2|-
CASSQDRSGTGSYEQYF
TGTGCCAGCAGCCAAGATCGATCTGGGACAGGGAGCTACGAGCAGTACTTC
>TRBJ2-2|TRBD2|TRBV7-8|once
CASSYSSGYTGELFF
TGTGCCAGCAGTTATAGTAGCGGGTACACCGGGGAGCTGTTTTTT
>TRBJ2-1|TRBD1|TRBV28|-
CASSTRRQGGGQFF
TGTGCCAGCAGTACCCGCCGACAGGGCGGCGGGCAGTTCTTC
>TRBJ2-5|-|TRBV5-1|-
CASSLGQAAYQETQYF
TGCGCCAGCAGCTTGGGTCAGGCTGCTTACCAAGAGACCCAGTACTTC
>TRBJ1-1|-|TRBV6-2/TRBV6-3|-
CASSYVLSVEAFF
TGTGCCAGCAGTTACGTGCTCTCGGTTGAAGCTTTCTTT
>TRBJ2-5|TRBD2|TRBV5-8|-
CASSQGLASTETQYF
TGTGCCAGCAGCCAGGGACTAGCGAGTACAGAGACCCAGTACTTC
>TRBJ1-5|TRBD1|TRBV6-2/TRBV6-3|-
CASSYPTGGRQPQHF
TGTGCCAGCAGTTACCCGACAGGGGGCCGTCAGCCCCAGCATTTT
>TRBJ1-6|-|TRBV5-8|-
CASSLVRTAAPTYNSPLHF
TGTGCCAGCAGCTTGGTCCGGACAGCTGCACCCACCTATAATTCACCCCTCCACTTT
>TRBJ1-5|TRBD1|TRBV9|-
CASETGATGQPQHF
TGTGCCAGCGAAACAGGGGCTACAGGTCAGCCCCAGCATTTT
>TRBJ1-5|TRBD1|TRBV11-1|-
CASSLGQGRRQPQHF
TGTGCCAGCAGCCTGGGACAGGGAAGACGTCAGCCCCAGCATTTT
>TRBJ2-5|TRBD2|TRBV6-2/TRBV6-3|few
CASSYSMTSGQETQYF
TGTGCCAGCAGTTACTCGATGACTAGCGGCCAAGAGACCCAGTACTTC
>TRBJ2-3|TRBD2|TRBV5-1|-
CASSPRLAGGSPDTQYF
TGCGCCAGCAGCCCACGACTAGCGGGAGGGTCCCCAGATACGCAGTATTTT
>TRBJ2-3|TRBD2|TRBV5-4|-
CASSLWASGGRDTQYF
TGTGCCAGCAGCTTGTGGGCTAGCGGGGGCAGAGATACGCAGTATTTT
>TRBJ1-5|TRBD1|TRBV2|-
CASRGTAPGQPQHF
TGTGCCAGCAGAGGGACAGCTCCAGGTCAGCCCCAGCATTTT
>TRBJ2-2|-|TRBV4-3|once
CASSQVPGNTGELFF
TGCGCCAGCAGCCAAGTGCCAGGGAACACCGGGGAGCTGTTTTTT
>TRBJ2-7|-|TRBV6-5|few
CASMRGPTYEQYF
TGTGCCAGCATGCGGGGCCCTACCTACGAGCAGTACTTC
>TRBJ2-2|TRBD2|TRBV27|once
CASSMLRTSGGAGELFF
TGTGCCAGCAGCATGCTCCGGACTAGCGGGGGGGCCGGGGAGCTGTTTTTT
>TRBJ2-7|TRBD1|TRBV7-2|-
CASSFSGQGSEQYF
TGTGCCAGCAGCTTTTCGGGACAGGGTTCCGAGCAGTACTTC
>TRBJ2-5|-|TRBV7-9|-
CASSFSRQTGGETQYF
TGTGCCAGCAGCTTCTCAAGACAGACCGGGGGTGAGACCCAGTACTTC
>TRBJ2-3|TRBD1|TRBV7-9|-
CASSQFHITGTGETDTQYF
TGTGCCAGCAGCCAATTTCATATAACCGGGACAGGGGAAACAGATACGCAGTATTTT